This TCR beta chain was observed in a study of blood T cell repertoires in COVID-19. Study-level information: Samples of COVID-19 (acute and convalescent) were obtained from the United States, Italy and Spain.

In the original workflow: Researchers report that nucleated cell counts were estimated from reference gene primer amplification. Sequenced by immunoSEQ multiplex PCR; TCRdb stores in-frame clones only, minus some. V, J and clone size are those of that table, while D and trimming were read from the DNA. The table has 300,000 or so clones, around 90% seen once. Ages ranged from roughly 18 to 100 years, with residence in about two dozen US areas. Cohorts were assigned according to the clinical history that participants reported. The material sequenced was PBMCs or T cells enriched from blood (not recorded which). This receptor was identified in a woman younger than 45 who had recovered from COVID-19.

The CDR3 DNA sequence: TGTGCCAGCAGCCAAGACTATAACTATGGCTACACCTTC. This gives the protein CASSQDYNYGYTF. This sequence joins TRBV14 and TRBJ1-2; the D is unclear. This CDR3 has 13 amino acids. V was pared by 0 bases and J by 1 base, with 3 bases between. Per germline, CDR1 SGHDN and CDR2 FVKESK.